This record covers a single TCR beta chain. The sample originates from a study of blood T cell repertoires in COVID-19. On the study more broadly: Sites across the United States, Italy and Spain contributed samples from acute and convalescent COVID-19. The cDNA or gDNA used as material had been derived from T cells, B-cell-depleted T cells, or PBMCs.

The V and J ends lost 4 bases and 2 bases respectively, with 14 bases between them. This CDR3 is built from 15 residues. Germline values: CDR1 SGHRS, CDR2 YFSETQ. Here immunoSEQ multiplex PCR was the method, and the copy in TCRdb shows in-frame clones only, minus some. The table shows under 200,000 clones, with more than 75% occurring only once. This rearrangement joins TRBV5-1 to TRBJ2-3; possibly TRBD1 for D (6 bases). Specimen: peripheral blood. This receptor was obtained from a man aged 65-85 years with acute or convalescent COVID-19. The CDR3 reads CASSPGQSSTDTQYF. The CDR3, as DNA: TGCGCCAGCAGCCCCGGACAGAGTTCCACAGATACGCAGTATTTT.